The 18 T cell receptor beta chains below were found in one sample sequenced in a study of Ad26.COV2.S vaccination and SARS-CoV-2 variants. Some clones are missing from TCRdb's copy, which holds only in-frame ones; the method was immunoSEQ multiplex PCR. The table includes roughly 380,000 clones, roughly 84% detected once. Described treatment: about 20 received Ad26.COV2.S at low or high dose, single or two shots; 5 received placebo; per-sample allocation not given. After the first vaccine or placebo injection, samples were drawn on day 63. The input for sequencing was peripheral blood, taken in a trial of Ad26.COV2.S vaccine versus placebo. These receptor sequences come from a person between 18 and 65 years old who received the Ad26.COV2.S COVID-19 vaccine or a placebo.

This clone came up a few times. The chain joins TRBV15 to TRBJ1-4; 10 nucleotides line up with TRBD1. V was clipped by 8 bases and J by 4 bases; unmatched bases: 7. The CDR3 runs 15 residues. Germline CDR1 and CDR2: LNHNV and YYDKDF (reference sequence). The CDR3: CATRDRGPSNEKLFF. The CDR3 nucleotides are TGTGCCACCCGCGACAGGGGGCCTAGTAATGAAAAACTGTTTTTT.

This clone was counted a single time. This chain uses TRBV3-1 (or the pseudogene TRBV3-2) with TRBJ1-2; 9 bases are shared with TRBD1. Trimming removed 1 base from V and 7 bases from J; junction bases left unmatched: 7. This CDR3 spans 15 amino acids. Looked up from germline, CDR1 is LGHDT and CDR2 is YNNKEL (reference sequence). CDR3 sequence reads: CASSQGSGTGFGYTF. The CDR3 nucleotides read TGTGCCAGCAGCCAAGGGTCCGGGACAGGGTTTGGCTACACCTTC.

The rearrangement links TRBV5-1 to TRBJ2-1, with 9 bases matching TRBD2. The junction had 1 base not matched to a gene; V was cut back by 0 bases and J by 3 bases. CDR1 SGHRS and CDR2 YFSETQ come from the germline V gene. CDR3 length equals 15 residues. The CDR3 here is CASSLERGDYNEQFF. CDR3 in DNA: TGCGCCAGCAGCTTGGAGCGGGGGGACTACAATGAGCAGTTCTTC.

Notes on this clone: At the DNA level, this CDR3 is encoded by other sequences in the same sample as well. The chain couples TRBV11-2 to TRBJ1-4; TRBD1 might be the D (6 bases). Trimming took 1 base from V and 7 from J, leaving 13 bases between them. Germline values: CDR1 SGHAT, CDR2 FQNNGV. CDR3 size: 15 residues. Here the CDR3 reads CASSLGGGEGEKLFF. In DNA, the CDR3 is TGTGCCAGCAGCTTAGGAGGGGGTGAGGGTGAAAAACTGTTTTTT.

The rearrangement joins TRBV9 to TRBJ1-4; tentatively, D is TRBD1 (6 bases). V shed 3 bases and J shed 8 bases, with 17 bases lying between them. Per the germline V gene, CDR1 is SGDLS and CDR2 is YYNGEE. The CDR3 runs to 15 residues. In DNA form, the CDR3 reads TGTGCCAGCAGCGCTAAACAGGGCGAGCGAGAAAAACTGTTTTTT. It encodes CASSAKQGEREKLFF.

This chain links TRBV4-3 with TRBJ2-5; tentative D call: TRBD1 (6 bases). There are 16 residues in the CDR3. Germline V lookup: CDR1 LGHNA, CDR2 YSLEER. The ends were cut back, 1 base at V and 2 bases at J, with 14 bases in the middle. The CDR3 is CASSQGLSRGQETQYF. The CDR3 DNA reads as TGCGCCAGCAGCCAAGGTCTTAGTAGGGGGCAAGAGACCCAGTACTTC.

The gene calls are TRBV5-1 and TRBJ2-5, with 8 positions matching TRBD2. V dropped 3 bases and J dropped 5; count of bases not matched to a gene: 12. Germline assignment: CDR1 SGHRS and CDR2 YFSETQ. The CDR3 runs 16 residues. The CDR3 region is CASSSTTGLVLETQYF. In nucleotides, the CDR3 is TGCGCCAGCAGCTCGACGACGGGACTAGTCTTGGAGACCCAGTACTTC.

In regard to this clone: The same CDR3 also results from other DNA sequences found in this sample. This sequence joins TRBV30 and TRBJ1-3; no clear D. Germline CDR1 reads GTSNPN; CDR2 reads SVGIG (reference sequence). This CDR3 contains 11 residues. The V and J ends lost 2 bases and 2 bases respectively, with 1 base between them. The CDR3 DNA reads TGTGCCTGGAGTCCTGGAAACACCATATATTTT. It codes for CAWSPGNTIYF.

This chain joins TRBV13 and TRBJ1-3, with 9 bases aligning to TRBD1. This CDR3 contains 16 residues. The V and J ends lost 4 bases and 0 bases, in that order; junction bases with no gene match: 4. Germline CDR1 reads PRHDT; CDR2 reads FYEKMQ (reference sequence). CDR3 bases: TGTGCCAGCAGCTCCTTGACAGGGGGCTCTGGAAACACCATATATTTT. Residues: CASSSLTGGSGNTIYF.

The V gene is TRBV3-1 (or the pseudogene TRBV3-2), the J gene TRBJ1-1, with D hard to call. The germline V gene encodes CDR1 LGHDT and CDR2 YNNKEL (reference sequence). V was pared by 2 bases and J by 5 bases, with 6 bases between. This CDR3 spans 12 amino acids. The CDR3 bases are TGTGCCAGCAGCCAACGGGAAACTGAAGCTTTCTTT. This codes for CASSQRETEAFF.

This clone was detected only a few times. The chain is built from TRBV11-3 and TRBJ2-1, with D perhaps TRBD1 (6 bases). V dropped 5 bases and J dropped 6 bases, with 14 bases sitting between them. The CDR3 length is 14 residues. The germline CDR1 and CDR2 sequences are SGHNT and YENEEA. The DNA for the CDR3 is TGTGCCAGCAGCCCCCGCCGAGGGGGCAATGAGCAGTTCTTC. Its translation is CASSPRRGGNEQFF.

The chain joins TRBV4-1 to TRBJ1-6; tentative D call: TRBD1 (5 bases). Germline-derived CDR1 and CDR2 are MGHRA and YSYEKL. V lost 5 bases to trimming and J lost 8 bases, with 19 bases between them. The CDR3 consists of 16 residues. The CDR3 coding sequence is TGCGCCAGCAGCTCTGGTTTTGGGGGGTCACATTCACCCCTCCACTTT. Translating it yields CASSSGFGGSHSPLHF.

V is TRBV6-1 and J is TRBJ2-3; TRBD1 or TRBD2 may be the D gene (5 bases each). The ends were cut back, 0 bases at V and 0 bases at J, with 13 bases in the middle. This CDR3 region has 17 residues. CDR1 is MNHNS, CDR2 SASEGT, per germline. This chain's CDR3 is CASSEAMGTRSTDTQYF. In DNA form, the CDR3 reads TGTGCCAGCAGTGAAGCGATGGGGACCCGAAGCACAGATACGCAGTATTTT.

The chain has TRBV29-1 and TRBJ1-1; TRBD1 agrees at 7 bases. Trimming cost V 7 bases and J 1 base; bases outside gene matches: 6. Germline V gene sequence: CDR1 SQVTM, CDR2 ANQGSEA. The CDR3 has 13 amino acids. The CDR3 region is CSAQQGRNTEAFF. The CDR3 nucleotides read TGCAGCGCCCAACAGGGGCGGAACACTGAAGCTTTCTTT.

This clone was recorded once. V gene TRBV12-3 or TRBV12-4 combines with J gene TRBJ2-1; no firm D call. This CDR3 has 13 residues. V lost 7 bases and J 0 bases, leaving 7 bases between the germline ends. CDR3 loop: CASTQSSYNEQFF. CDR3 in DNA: TGTGCCAGCACCCAAAGCTCCTACAATGAGCAGTTCTTC.

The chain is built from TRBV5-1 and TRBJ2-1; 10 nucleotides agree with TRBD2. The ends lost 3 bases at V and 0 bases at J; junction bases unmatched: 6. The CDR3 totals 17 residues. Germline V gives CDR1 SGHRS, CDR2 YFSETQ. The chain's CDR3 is CASSSTSGDISYNEQFF. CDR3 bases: TGCGCCAGCAGCTCCACTAGCGGGGACATCTCCTACAATGAGCAGTTCTTC.

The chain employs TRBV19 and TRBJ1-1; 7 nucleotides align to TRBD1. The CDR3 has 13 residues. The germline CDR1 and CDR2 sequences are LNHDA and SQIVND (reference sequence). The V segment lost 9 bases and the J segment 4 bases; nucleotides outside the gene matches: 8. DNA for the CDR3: TGTGCCAGCAGCCAGGGGGGCATCACTGAAGCTTTCTTT. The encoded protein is CASSQGGITEAFF.

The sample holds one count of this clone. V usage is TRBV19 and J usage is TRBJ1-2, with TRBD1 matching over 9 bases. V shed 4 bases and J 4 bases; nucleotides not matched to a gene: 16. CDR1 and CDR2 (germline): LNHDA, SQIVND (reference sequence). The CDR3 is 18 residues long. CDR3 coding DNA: TGTGCCAGTAGTAGGGGGAGACAGGGGGACCGCCTTCGCTATGGCTACACCTTC. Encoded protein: CASSRGRQGDRLRYGYTF.